Presented here are 22 T cell receptor beta chains from one specimen sequenced in a study of T cell responses to AZD1222 COVID-19 vaccine. Assay used: immunoSEQ multiplex PCR; TCRdb lists only in-frame clones, some missing. The sample carries 140,000 to 150,000 clones, 82% recorded once. This specimen consisted of peripheral blood, obtained on day 0 of MenACWY control vaccination. These receptors came from an adult in good health.

This clone appeared a single time. The CDR3 DNA follows: TGTGCCAGCAGCCAAGTACAGACTAACTATGGCTACACCTTC. Translating gives CASSQVQTNYGYTF. The J gene is TRBJ1-2, the V gene TRBV3-1 (or the pseudogene TRBV3-2); D ambiguous. CDR1 LGHDT and CDR2 YNNKEL come from the germline V gene (reference sequence). Trimming took 1 base from V and 0 from J, leaving 6 bases between them. The CDR3 has 14 amino acids.

The genes are TRBV7-2 and TRBJ1-4; TRBD1 agrees at 7 bases. The ends lost 5 bases at V and 9 bases at J; junction bases unmatched: 12. The CDR3 covers 15 residues. Germline V gene data show CDR1 as SGHTA and CDR2 as FQGNSA. The CDR3 protein is CASSRTGESGKKLFF. The CDR3 DNA sequence: TGTGCCAGCAGCAGAACAGGGGAGTCAGGGAAAAAACTGTTTTTT.

The chain couples TRBV5-8 to TRBJ1-2; D is undetermined. Between the trimmed V and J ends, which lost 2 bases and 5 bases, there was a span of 10 bases. The length of the CDR3 is 13 residues. Germline lookup yields CDR1 SGHTS and CDR2 YDEGEE. Here the CDR3 reads CASSLTGKYGYTF. The DNA of the CDR3 is TGTGCCAGCAGCTTAACGGGAAAATATGGCTACACCTTC.

This chain links TRBV7-9 with TRBJ2-2; maybe TRBD2 (8 bases). Trimming took off 11 bases at V and 3 bases at J, with 19 bases between the two ends. The germline V gene encodes CDR1 SEHNR and CDR2 FQNEAQ (reference sequence). The CDR3 runs 15 residues. CDR3 region: CALPLAGQYTGELFF. CDR3 DNA: TGTGCCCTACCCTTAGCGGGACAGTACACCGGGGAGCTGTTTTTT.

The chain links TRBV19 to TRBJ2-1; TRBD1 matches at 8 bases. Germline V gene data show CDR1 as LNHDA and CDR2 as SQIVND (reference sequence). The trim removed 1 base at V and 7 bases at J, leaving 3 bases unmatched. This CDR3 contains 14 residues. For the CDR3, the DNA is TGTGCCAGTAGTATAGGACAGGGGCCTAATGAGCAGTTCTTC. It yields the protein CASSIGQGPNEQFF.

This clone was seen just once. This CDR3 is CASSRTGGNSPLHF. DNA of the CDR3: TGTGCCAGCAGCCGGACAGGGGGGAATTCACCCCTCCACTTT. The chain combines TRBV7-8 with TRBJ1-6; 10 positions match TRBD1. Germline loops: CDR1 SGHVS, CDR2 FQNEAQ. The V segment lost 5 bases and the J segment 7 bases; nucleotides outside the gene matches: 2. The CDR3 runs to 14 residues.

V and J are TRBV5-1 and TRBJ1-5; tentative D call: TRBD1 (5 bases). The CDR3 runs to 13 residues. Per germline, CDR1 SGHRS and CDR2 YFSETQ. V lost 0 bases and J 7 bases, leaving 8 bases between the germline ends. DNA for the CDR3: TGCGCCAGCAGCTTGGTCGGGGACCAGCCCCAGCATTTT. Residues: CASSLVGDQPQHF.

The gene calls are TRBV3-1 (or the pseudogene TRBV3-2) and TRBJ2-3; D may match TRBD1 or TRBD2 (6 bases each). Trimming removed 3 bases at V and 2 bases at J, with 12 bases between. The CDR3 length is 15 residues. CDR1 and CDR2 from the germline V gene are LGHDT and YNNKEL (reference sequence). CDR3 amino acids: CASSQPGAPTDTQYF. The CDR3 bases are TGTGCCAGCAGCCAGCCGGGGGCCCCCACAGATACGCAGTATTTT.

CDR3 sequence reads: CASRAGPQETQYF. The CDR3, as DNA: TGTGCCAGCAGGGCCGGGCCACAAGAGACCCAGTACTTC. The chain links TRBV7-8 to TRBJ2-5; D uncertain. Germline loops: CDR1 SGHVS, CDR2 FQNEAQ. The CDR3 totals 13 residues. Trimming left V 6 bases short and J 2 bases short, with 10 bases between.

This chain joins TRBV2 and TRBJ2-5; 15 bases align to TRBD2. CDR3 length: 18 amino acids. From germline, CDR1 is SNHLY and CDR2 FYNNEI. V was clipped by 2 bases and J by 4 bases; unmatched bases: 8. The CDR3 loop reads CASSETRTSGGGGETQYF. The CDR3 DNA reads TGTGCCAGCAGTGAAACCCGGACTAGCGGGGGGGGCGGAGAGACCCAGTACTTC.

This chain's CDR3 is CASSFAQRRVNQPQHF. The DNA for the CDR3 is TGTGCCAGTAGTTTCGCACAGCGGCGGGTCAATCAGCCCCAGCATTTT. This chain uses TRBV19 with TRBJ1-5; unclear D gene. Germline CDR1 and CDR2: LNHDA and SQIVND (reference sequence). V was trimmed by 5 bases and J by 3 bases, leaving 17 bases between them. CDR3 length equals 16 residues.

The chain uses TRBV7-9 and TRBJ1-1; no definite D call. V lost 2 bases, J lost 9 bases, and 13 bases lay in between. This CDR3 has 13 residues. CDR1 and CDR2 (germline): SEHNR, FQNEAQ (reference sequence). As DNA, the CDR3 is TGTGCCAGCAGCTTAATTTTGTCGGCTCAAGCTTTCTTT. It is translated as CASSLILSAQAFF.

The J gene is TRBJ1-5, the V gene TRBV12-3 or TRBV12-4; no clear D. The CDR3 sequence is 12 residues long. Trimming left V 6 bases short and J 4 bases short, with 7 bases between. DNA for the CDR3: TGTGCCAGCAGGAACCGGAATCAGCCCCAGCATTTT. Its protein product is CASRNRNQPQHF.

The V gene is TRBV4-1, the J gene TRBJ2-7; 10 bases match TRBD1. The CDR3 length is 15 residues. V trimming: 1 base; J trimming: 2 bases; junction bases outside the gene matches: 2. CDR1 and CDR2 (germline): MGHRA, YSYEKL. The CDR3 region has the DNA TGCGCCAGCAGCCAAGGGACAGGGGGAACCTACGAGCAGTACTTC. Amino acid sequence: CASSQGTGGTYEQYF.

This clone was detected only once. The CDR3 DNA reads TGTGCCAGCAGTTCTGGACACCTTGCAACTAATGAAAAACTGTTTTTT. Translated, it gives CASSSGHLATNEKLFF. This chain links TRBV6-5 with TRBJ1-4; TRBD1 might be the D (5 bases). The CDR3 length is 16 residues. Germline V gene lookup returns CDR1 MNHEY and CDR2 SVGAGI. Trimming took off 4 bases at V and 0 bases at J, with 12 bases between the two ends.

This chain links TRBV19 with TRBJ1-5, with unresolved D. The V and J ends lost 5 bases and 1 base respectively, with 9 bases between them. Germline V gives CDR1 LNHDA, CDR2 SQIVND (reference sequence). This CDR3 spans 14 amino acids. CDR3 sequence (DNA): TGTGCCAGTAGTCAAAGTGGGAGCAATCAGCCCCAGCATTTT. This translates into CASSQSGSNQPQHF.

The chain is built from TRBV9 and TRBJ1-3; TRBD1 aligns across 8 bases. Trimming cost V 4 bases and J 4 bases; bases outside gene matches: 10. Germline V gene sequence: CDR1 SGDLS, CDR2 YYNGEE. The CDR3 covers 16 residues. The CDR3 nucleotides are TGTGCCAGCAGCCCACCATCGACAGGGGTAGGAAACACCATATATTTT. It translates to CASSPPSTGVGNTIYF.

The chain couples TRBV20-1 to TRBJ1-2; unclear D gene. This CDR3 is built from 11 residues. Trimming removed 3 bases from V and 5 bases from J, with 7 bases in between. Germline loops: CDR1 DFQATT, CDR2 SNEGSKA (reference sequence). Here the CDR3 reads CSASRGYGYTF. DNA for the CDR3: TGCAGTGCTAGTAGAGGATATGGCTACACCTTC.

The chain carries TRBV3-1 (or the pseudogene TRBV3-2) and TRBJ2-5; D gene unclear. The CDR3 consists of 16 residues. Germline V gene sequence: CDR1 LGHDT, CDR2 YNNKEL (reference sequence). Deletions cut 2 bases from V and 4 bases from J, with 17 bases between. This CDR3 is CASSQNHPQHGETQYF. Here the CDR3 DNA reads TGTGCCAGCAGCCAAAACCACCCCCAGCACGGAGAGACCCAGTACTTC.

The chain links TRBV5-5 to TRBJ1-2; 7 bases are shared with TRBD1. The CDR3 consists of 15 residues. Germline CDR1 and CDR2: SGHKS and YYEKEE (reference sequence). Germline trimming cut 3 bases from V and 0 bases from J; bases unmatched to any gene: 5. The CDR3 region is CASSSLDRPNYGYTF. CDR3 nucleotides: TGTGCCAGCAGCTCCTTGGACAGGCCTAACTATGGCTACACCTTC.

V gene TRBV4-1 combines with J gene TRBJ2-7, with 7 bases aligning to TRBD1. This CDR3 has 16 residues. Germline-derived CDR1 and CDR2 are MGHRA and YSYEKL. Losses at the gene ends were 2 bases for V and 0 bases for J; bases not matched to a gene: 7. CDR3 in amino acids: CASSQSTGVRSYEQYF. CDR3 in DNA: TGCGCCAGCAGCCAAAGTACAGGGGTTCGCTCCTACGAGCAGTACTTC.

This clone came up once. This sequence joins TRBV3-1 (or the pseudogene TRBV3-2) and TRBJ1-2; D perhaps matches TRBD1 (6 bases). This CDR3 comprises 13 residues. Germline CDR1 LGHDT, CDR2 YNNKEL (reference sequence). The V end lost 4 bases, the J end lost 6 bases, and 12 bases lay between the germline ends. In DNA, the CDR3 is TGTGCCAGCAGCCGGCAGGGGCCTGATGGCTACACCTTC. This sequence encodes CASSRQGPDGYTF.